This T cell receptor beta chain came from a study of T-cell reconstitution after alpha-beta-depleted transplantation in children. The table lists this clonotype with many counts. Trimming took 4 bases from V and 8 from J, leaving 11 bases between them. CDR3 length: 12 amino acids. Germline CDR1 is SQVTM and CDR2 is ANQGSEA. Preparing the TCRbeta library involved the use of unique molecular identifiers. TCRdb ran MiXCR on the PCR reads and lists one entry per CDR3 protein. The sample records 150,000 to 200,000 distinct CDR3 sequences, 6.3% being singletons. Here the sequenced sample was PBMCs, taken before TCRalphabeta/CD19-depleted stem cell transplant. This clonotype was obtained from a girl in the first two years of life with combined immunodeficiency, due to receive a stem cell transplant. This chain uses TRBV29-1 with TRBJ1-4; D perhaps matches TRBD1 (6 bases). The CDR3 reads CSVAQGREKLFF. CDR3 DNA sequence: TGCAGCGTTGCGCAGGGGAGGGAAAAACTGTTTTTT.